The next 21 T cell receptor beta chains were all read from a single sample in a study of cytomegalovirus exposure and HLA in healthy donors. TCRdb's copy holds only in-frame clones and misses some; the assay was immunoSEQ multiplex PCR. The repertoire holds 100,000 to 150,000 clones, with approximately 94% as singletons. Sequenced sample: PBMCs. These receptors were taken from a woman between 18 and 29 years old in good health and CMV-seronegative.

The V gene is TRBV29-1, the J gene TRBJ1-4, with 7 bases aligning to TRBD1. With V trimmed by 0 bases and J by 7 bases, 5 bases remained unmatched. The CDR3 runs 14 residues. From germline, CDR1 is SQVTM and CDR2 ANQGSEA. Here the CDR3 DNA reads TGCAGCGTTGAAGATAGCAGGGGGTTTGAAAAACTGTTTTTT. Its protein is CSVEDSRGFEKLFF.

The chain uses TRBV7-2 and TRBJ2-7; possibly TRBD2 for D (6 bases). The CDR3 has 14 residues. Between the trimmed V and J ends, which lost 1 base and 2 bases, there was a span of 9 bases. Germline-derived CDR1 and CDR2 are SGHTA and FQGNSA. This CDR3 is CASSLGGVTYEQYF. The CDR3 DNA reads TGTGCCAGCAGCTTAGGCGGGGTTACCTACGAGCAGTACTTC. The entire variable domain, with the rest obtained from reference TRBV7-2 and TRBJ2-7, is as follows: GAGVSQSPSNKVTEKGKDVELRCDPISGHTALYWYRQSLGQGLEFLIYFQGNSAPDKSGLPSDRFSAERTGGSVSTLTIQRTQQEDSAVYLCASSLGGVTYEQYFGPGTRLTVT.

The rearrangement uses TRBV6-5 and TRBJ1-1; no clear D gene. This CDR3 has 14 residues. The germline CDR1 and CDR2 sequences are MNHEY and SVGAGI. The V and J ends lost 5 bases and 4 bases respectively, with 14 bases between them. CDR3 DNA: TGTGCCAGCAGTAGGGAGGAAAGGGCCACTGAAGCTTTCTTT. This codes for CASSREERATEAFF.

This clone was found once. The genes are TRBV12-5 and TRBJ2-3, with 8 bases identical to TRBD1. CDR1 LGHNT and CDR2 FRNRAP come from the germline V gene. The CDR3 covers 15 residues. J lost 5 bases, V lost 5 bases, and 9 bases had no gene match. The CDR3 loop reads CASGRGQGPIDTQYF. The CDR3 DNA sequence: TGTGCTAGTGGTCGCGGACAGGGCCCCATAGATACGCAGTATTTT. Supplemented by reference TRBV12-5 and TRBJ2-3, the full variable domain reads DARVTQTPRHKVTEMGQEVTMRCQPILGHNTVFWYRQTMMQGLELLAYFRNRAPLDDSGMPKDRFSAEMPDATLATLKIQPSEPRDSAVYFCASGRGQGPIDTQYFGPGTRLTVL.

This clone was seen a single time. The genes are TRBV2 and TRBJ2-2; TRBD2 matches 15 bases. The CDR3 has 18 amino acids. CDR1 is SNHLY and CDR2 is FYNNEI in the germline V gene. J lost 5 bases, V lost 6 bases, and 10 bases had no gene match. CDR3 region: CASRGGLAGGYFTGELFF. In DNA form, the CDR3 reads TGTGCCAGCAGGGGAGGACTAGCGGGAGGGTACTTTACCGGGGAGCTGTTTTTT.

The rearrangement links TRBV4-1 to TRBJ2-7, with D tentatively TRBD1 (7 bases). Germline V gene lookup returns CDR1 MGHRA and CDR2 YSYEKL. CDR3 length: 14 amino acids. With 4 bases removed from V and 3 bases from J, the gap between germline ends came to 13 bases. In nucleotides, the CDR3 is TGCGCCAGCAGCCCGGGGGACAGAGACTACGAGCAGTACTTC. This codes for CASSPGDRDYEQYF.

This clone was detected only a few times. This chain connects TRBV30 to TRBJ2-2, with 9 bases that match TRBD1. Germline CDR1 GTSNPN, CDR2 SVGIG (reference sequence). Trimming removed 5 bases from V and 4 bases from J; junction bases left unmatched: 8. The CDR3 runs 15 residues. The CDR3, as DNA: TGTGCCTGGGGGCTAAAGACAGGGGGCACCGGGGAGCTGTTTTTT. Its protein is CAWGLKTGGTGELFF.

This rearrangement joins TRBV29-1 to TRBJ1-1; D is unresolved. Germline lookup yields CDR1 SQVTM and CDR2 ANQGSEA. The CDR3 extends over 12 amino acids. Trimming took off 3 bases at V and 0 bases at J, with 5 bases between the two ends. The CDR3 reads CSVDKMNTEAFF. The CDR3 nucleotides are TGCAGCGTTGATAAAATGAACACTGAAGCTTTCTTT.

This sequence joins TRBV20-1 and TRBJ1-2; weak D call: TRBD1 (5 bases). CDR1 is DFQATT and CDR2 is SNEGSKA in the germline V gene (reference sequence). This CDR3 region has 11 residues. V was trimmed by 6 bases and J by 10 bases, leaving 15 bases between them. CDR3 nucleotides: TGCAGTGCGGGGAGGACGGGACTCTACACCTTC. As protein: CSAGRTGLYTF.

CDR3 sequence (DNA): TGTGCCACCGCCCGGGGTAGGAGGACTGAAGCTTTCTTT. It encodes CATARGRRTEAFF. The chain joins TRBV5-6 to TRBJ1-1; D is unresolved. The length of the CDR3 is 13 residues. Germline loops: CDR1 SGHDT, CDR2 YYEEEE. The V gene lost 9 bases and the J gene lost 5 bases, with 17 bases spanning the gap.

The chain carries TRBV6-4 and TRBJ1-1; D might be TRBD1 (6 bases). The germline V gene has CDR1 MRHNA and CDR2 SNTAGT. V was trimmed by 6 bases and J by 5 bases, leaving 16 bases between them. This CDR3 has 14 amino acids. CDR3 sequence: CASSSEGGATEAFF. The CDR3, as DNA: TGTGCCAGCAGCTCCGAAGGGGGGGCAACTGAAGCTTTCTTT.

A few counts support this clone. The rearrangement uses TRBV5-1 and TRBJ2-1; 12 bases line up with TRBD2. The germline CDR1 and CDR2 sequences are SGHRS and YFSETQ. The CDR3 length is 15 residues. V lost 4 bases and J lost 10; bases outside the gene matches: 9. This chain's CDR3 is CASSLGLAGKLEQFF. The CDR3 DNA sequence: TGCGCCAGCAGCCTAGGACTAGCGGGAAAGTTAGAGCAGTTCTTC.

The chain recombines TRBV27 with TRBJ1-3; D not certain. Germline CDR1 and CDR2: MNHEY and SMNVEV (reference sequence). V was clipped by 5 bases and J by 0 bases, with 5 bases between them. The CDR3 loop spans 13 amino acids. The CDR3 nucleotides read TGTGCCAGCAGTCGACTCTCTGGAAACACCATATATTTT. As protein: CASSRLSGNTIYF.

The chain combines TRBV7-2 with TRBJ2-7, with D possibly being TRBD1 (6 bases). Germline-derived CDR1 and CDR2 are SGHTA and FQGNSA. V shed 1 base and J shed 9 bases, with 31 bases lying between them. This CDR3 has 19 amino acids. The CDR3 sequence: CASSLEPYLDGTPRTVQYF. The CDR3 bases are TGTGCCAGCAGCTTAGAACCTTATCTGGACGGGACACCCCGGACTGTGCAGTACTTC.

This chain joins TRBV6-4 and TRBJ2-1, with D possibly TRBD1 on 5 matching bases. Trimming left V 5 bases short and J 2 bases short, with 7 bases between. CDR1 is MRHNA, CDR2 SNTAGT, per germline. This CDR3 has 13 amino acids. The CDR3 bases are TGTGCCAGCAGTATGGGGCCCTACAATGAGCAGTTCTTC. This codes for CASSMGPYNEQFF.

The chain carries TRBV19 and TRBJ1-5; 8 bases fit TRBD1. V was clipped by 2 bases and J by 0 bases; unmatched bases: 6. Germline CDR1 is LNHDA and CDR2 is SQIVND (reference sequence). The CDR3 covers 17 residues. In DNA, the CDR3 is TGTGCCAGTAGTATAACAGGGGGGACTTATAGCAATCAGCCCCAGCATTTT. It yields the protein CASSITGGTYSNQPQHF.

This chain links TRBV6-6 with TRBJ2-5; 7 positions match TRBD2. The CDR3 covers 16 residues. Trimming at V came to 6 bases and at J to 2 bases, leaving 12 bases not matched to a gene. Germline loops: CDR1 MNHNY, CDR2 SVGAGI (reference sequence). The CDR3 is CASSRAPSGPQETQYF. CDR3 coding DNA: TGTGCCAGCAGCCGCGCCCCTAGCGGCCCACAAGAGACCCAGTACTTC.

The chain employs TRBV9 and TRBJ2-5; TRBD2 is a possible D gene (6 bases). The CDR3 has 15 amino acids. Germline-derived CDR1 and CDR2 are SGDLS and YYNGEE. Trimming left V 0 bases short and J 3 bases short, with 12 bases between. DNA for the CDR3: TGTGCCAGCAGCGTAGAGGGAATAGCGGAAGAGACCCAGTACTTC. This translates into CASSVEGIAEETQYF.

The chain employs TRBV19 and TRBJ2-6; D perhaps matches TRBD2 (5 bases). Germline CDR1 LNHDA, CDR2 SQIVND (reference sequence). V shed 8 bases and J shed 2 bases, with 13 bases lying between them. The CDR3 contains 15 residues. This CDR3 reads CASVNKEAGANVLTF. The DNA of the CDR3 is TGTGCCAGTGTTAATAAGGAGGCTGGGGCCAACGTCCTGACTTTC.

The CDR3 coding sequence is TGTGCCAGCAGCCTCGGGACAGCTTCCCAAGAGACCCAGTACTTC. This sequence encodes CASSLGTASQETQYF. The rearrangement links TRBV28 to TRBJ2-5; TRBD1 matches 7 bases. Trimming took 6 bases from V and 1 from J; bases not matched to a gene: 8. Germline V CDR1 and CDR2: MDHEN, SYDVKM. The CDR3 sequence is 15 residues long.

The CDR3 DNA reads as TGTGCCAGTAAACGCGGGAACGAGCAGTACTTC. Translated, it gives CASKRGNEQYF. The V and J genes are TRBV19 and TRBJ2-7, with a possible D match to TRBD2 (6 bases). V was pared by 7 bases and J by 5 bases, with 9 bases between. This CDR3 has 11 amino acids. The germline CDR1 and CDR2 sequences are LNHDA and SQIVND (reference sequence).